The present TCR beta chain was sequenced within a study of post-analysis software for immune sequencing data. Study-wide results and caveats: Among four to six TRBV segments more frequent in patients than controls were TRBV5-6, TRBV5-1 and TRBV20-1.

Libraries were made from TCR beta cDNA, and they carried unique molecular identifiers. Via MiXCR, TCRdb re-called the PCR reads, giving one row per CDR3 protein. The profile covers about 200,000 distinct CDR3 sequences, with 29% appearing a single time and about 3.7% taken by the ten largest. The CDR3 spans 14 residues. Germline values: CDR1 ENHRY, CDR2 SYGVKD. Points on this clonotype: Its antigen is unknown. This may come from a read error, since a much larger clone is one base off.

This chain links TRBV10-3 with TRBJ2-4; D is unclear. Matching the DNA end better, TRBJ2-7 makes the J call doubtful. The sequence was obtained from a girl between 2 and 17 years old with multiple sclerosis. Sequencing was carried out using blood. The CDR3 is CAIRESGITYEQYF. The CDR3 DNA sequence: TGTGCCATCAGGGAGTCAGGAATAACCTACGAGCAGTACTTC.